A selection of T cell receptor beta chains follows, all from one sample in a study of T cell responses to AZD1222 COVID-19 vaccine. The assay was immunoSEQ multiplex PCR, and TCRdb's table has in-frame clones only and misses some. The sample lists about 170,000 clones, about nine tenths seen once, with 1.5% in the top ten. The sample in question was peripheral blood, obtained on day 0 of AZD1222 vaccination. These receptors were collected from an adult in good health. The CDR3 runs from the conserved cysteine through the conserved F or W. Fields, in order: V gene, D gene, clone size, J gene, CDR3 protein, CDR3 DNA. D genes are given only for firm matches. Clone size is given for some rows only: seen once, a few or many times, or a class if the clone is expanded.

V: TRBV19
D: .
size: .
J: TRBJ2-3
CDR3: CASKQTNGDTQYF
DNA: TGTGCCAGTAAACAGACTAACGGGGATACGCAGTATTTT

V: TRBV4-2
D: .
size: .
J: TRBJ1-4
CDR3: CASSLIPGATNEKLFF
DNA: TGTGCCAGCAGCCTTATACCCGGGGCAACTAATGAAAAACTGTTTTTT

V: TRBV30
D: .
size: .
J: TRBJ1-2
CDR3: CAWIVSWASRGYTF
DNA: TGTGCCTGGATTGTGTCTTGGGCCTCGAGAGGCTACACCTTC

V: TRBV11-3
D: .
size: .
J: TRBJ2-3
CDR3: CASSFGPRTDTQYF
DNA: TGTGCCAGCAGCTTCGGTCCTAGAACAGATACGCAGTATTTT

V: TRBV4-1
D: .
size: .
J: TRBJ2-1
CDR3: CASSQDEGGPGFNEQFF
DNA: TGCGCCAGCAGCCAAGATGAGGGGGGCCCGGGGTTCAATGAGCAGTTCTTC

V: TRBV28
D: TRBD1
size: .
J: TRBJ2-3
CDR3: CASSRRTGLWADTQYF
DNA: TGTGCCAGCAGTCGCCGGACAGGGTTGTGGGCAGATACGCAGTATTTT

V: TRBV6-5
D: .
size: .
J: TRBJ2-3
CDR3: CASSGRTVTDTQYF
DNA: TGTGCCAGCAGCGGCCGGACCGTGACAGATACGCAGTATTTT

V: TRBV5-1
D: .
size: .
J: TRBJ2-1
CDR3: CASSHTRQIEQFF
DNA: TGCGCCAGCAGCCATACTAGGCAGATTGAGCAGTTCTTC

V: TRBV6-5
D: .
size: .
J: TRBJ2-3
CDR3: CASDRTTDTQYF
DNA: TGTGCCAGCGACAGGACCACAGATACGCAGTATTTT

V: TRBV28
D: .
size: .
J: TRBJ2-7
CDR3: CASSPGTPYEQYF
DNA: TGTGCCAGCAGTCCCGGGACCCCCTACGAGCAGTACTTC

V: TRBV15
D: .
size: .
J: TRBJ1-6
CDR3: CATSRGGRGEQSPLHF
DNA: TGTGCCACCAGCAGAGGGGGAAGGGGGGAACAATCACCCCTCCACTTT

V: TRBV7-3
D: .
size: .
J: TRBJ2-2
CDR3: CASSLQGTSNTGELFF
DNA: TGTGCCAGCAGCTTACAGGGGACCTCGAACACCGGGGAGCTGTTTTTT

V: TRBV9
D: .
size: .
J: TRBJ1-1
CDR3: CASNAGSMNTEAFF
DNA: TGTGCCAGCAACGCAGGGTCCATGAACACTGAAGCTTTCTTT

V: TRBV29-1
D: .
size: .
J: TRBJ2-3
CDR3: CSVGEEGTNTQYF
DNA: TGCAGCGTTGGGGAAGAGGGCACAAATACGCAGTATTTT

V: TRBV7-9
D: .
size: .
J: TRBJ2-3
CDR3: CASGGQATDTQYF
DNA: TGTGCCAGCGGGGGGCAAGCAACCGATACGCAGTATTTT

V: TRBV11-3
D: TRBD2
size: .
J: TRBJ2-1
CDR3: CASSLTLGLAGTEQFF
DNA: TGTGCCAGCAGCTTAACTCTGGGACTAGCGGGGACTGAGCAGTTCTTC

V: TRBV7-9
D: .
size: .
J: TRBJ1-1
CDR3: CASSFLRSGFTEAFF
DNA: TGTGCCAGCAGCTTCTTAAGGTCGGGATTCACTGAAGCTTTCTTT

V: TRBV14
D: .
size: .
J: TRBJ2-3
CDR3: CASSPRLGTGDTQYF
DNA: TGTGCCAGCAGCCCGCGACTGGGGACCGGGGATACGCAGTATTTT

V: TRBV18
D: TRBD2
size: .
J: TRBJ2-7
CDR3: CASSHRSGTSETYEQYF
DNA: TGTGCCAGCTCACATAGGAGCGGGACTAGCGAGACCTACGAGCAGTACTTC

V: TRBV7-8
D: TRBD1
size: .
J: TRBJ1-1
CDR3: CASSSRTGNTEAFF
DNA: TGTGCCAGCAGCTCCCGGACAGGGAACACTGAAGCTTTCTTT

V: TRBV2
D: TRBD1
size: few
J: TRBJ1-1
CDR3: CASSIRTGEAFF
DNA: TGTGCCAGCAGTATTCGGACAGGGGAAGCTTTCTTT

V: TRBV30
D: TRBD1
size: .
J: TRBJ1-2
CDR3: CAWRGGQRTYGYTF
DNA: TGTGCCTGGAGAGGGGGACAGCGTACCTATGGCTACACCTTC

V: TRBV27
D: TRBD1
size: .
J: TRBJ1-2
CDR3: CASTDRGLGGGYTF
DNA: TGTGCCAGCACAGACAGGGGGCTGGGGGGTGGCTACACCTTC

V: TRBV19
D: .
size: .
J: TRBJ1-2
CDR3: CASSQTSGANYGYTF
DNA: TGTGCCAGTAGCCAGACCTCGGGGGCGAACTATGGCTACACCTTC

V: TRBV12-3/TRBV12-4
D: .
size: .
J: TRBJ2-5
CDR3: CASTVLAQETQYF
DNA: TGTGCCAGCACCGTACTAGCCCAAGAGACCCAGTACTTC

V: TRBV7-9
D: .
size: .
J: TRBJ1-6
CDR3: CASSRVGNSPLHF
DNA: TGTGCCAGCAGCCGAGTAGGTAATTCACCCCTCCACTTT

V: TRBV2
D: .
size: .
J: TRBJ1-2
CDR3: CASGLTYGYTF
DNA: TGTGCCAGCGGCCTGACATATGGCTACACCTTC

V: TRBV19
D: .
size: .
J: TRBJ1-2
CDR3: CASTPSAGGRYGYTF
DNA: TGTGCCAGTACCCCATCGGCGGGCGGCCGCTATGGCTACACCTTC

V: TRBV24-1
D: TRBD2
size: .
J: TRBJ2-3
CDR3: CATSERLAGGRDTQYF
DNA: TGTGCCACCAGTGAACGACTAGCGGGGGGGCGTGATACGCAGTATTTT

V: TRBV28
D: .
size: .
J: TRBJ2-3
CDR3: CASSPRLDGTPDTQYF
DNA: TGTGCCAGCAGTCCTCGACTAGACGGCACGCCAGATACGCAGTATTTT

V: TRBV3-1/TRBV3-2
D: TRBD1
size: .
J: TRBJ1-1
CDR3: CASSRWTGTEAFF
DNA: TGTGCCAGCAGCCGCTGGACAGGTACTGAAGCTTTCTTT

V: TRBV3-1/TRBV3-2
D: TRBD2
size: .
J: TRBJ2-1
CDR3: CASSPSVLAGGTSYNEQFF
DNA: TGTGCCAGCAGTCCAAGCGTACTAGCGGGGGGAACCTCCTACAATGAGCAGTTCTTC

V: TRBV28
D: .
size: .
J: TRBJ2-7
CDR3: CASSLGQDRPYEQYF
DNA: TGTGCCAGCAGTTTGGGTCAGGACAGACCCTACGAGCAGTACTTC

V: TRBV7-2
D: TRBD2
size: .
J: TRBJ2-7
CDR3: CASSSGRARHFYEQYF
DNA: TGTGCCAGCAGCTCGGGGAGGGCTCGACATTTCTACGAGCAGTACTTC

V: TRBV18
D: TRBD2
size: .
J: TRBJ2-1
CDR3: CASSPYARGGGYNEQFF
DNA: TGTGCCAGCTCACCGTATGCGCGGGGGGGCGGTTACAATGAGCAGTTCTTC

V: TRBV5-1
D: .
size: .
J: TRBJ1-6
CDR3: CASSLDWGYNSPLHF
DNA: TGCGCCAGCAGCTTGGATTGGGGATATAATTCACCCCTCCACTTT

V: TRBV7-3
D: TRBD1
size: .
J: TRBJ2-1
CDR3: CASSLRDSRYNEQFF
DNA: TGTGCCAGCAGCTTAAGGGACAGCCGCTACAATGAGCAGTTCTTC

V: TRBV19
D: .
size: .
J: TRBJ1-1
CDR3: CASSRMGGSFF
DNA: TGTGCCAGTAGTAGGATGGGGGGATCTTTCTTT

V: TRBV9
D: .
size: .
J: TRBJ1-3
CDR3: CASSVQGTSGNTIYF
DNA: TGTGCCAGCAGCGTTCAGGGGACCTCTGGAAACACCATATATTTT

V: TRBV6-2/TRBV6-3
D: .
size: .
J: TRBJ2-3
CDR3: CASSLGASTDTQYF
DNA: TGTGCCAGCAGTTTAGGAGCTAGCACAGATACGCAGTATTTT

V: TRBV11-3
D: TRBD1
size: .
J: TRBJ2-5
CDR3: CASSGPGQGPQETQYF
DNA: TGTGCCAGCAGCGGCCCGGGACAGGGTCCACAAGAGACCCAGTACTTC

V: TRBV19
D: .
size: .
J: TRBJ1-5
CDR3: CASSGRVDSNQPQHF
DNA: TGTGCCAGTAGTGGCAGGGTGGATAGCAATCAGCCCCAGCATTTT

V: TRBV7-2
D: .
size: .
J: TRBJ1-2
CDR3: CASSLLPAGLSATGYTF
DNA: TGTGCCAGCAGCCTCCTACCCGCCGGGCTCAGCGCAACCGGCTACACCTTC

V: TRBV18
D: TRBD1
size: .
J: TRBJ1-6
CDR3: CASSPRGGDRVGSPLHF
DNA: TGTGCCAGCTCACCACGAGGAGGTGACAGGGTGGGATCACCCCTCCACTTT

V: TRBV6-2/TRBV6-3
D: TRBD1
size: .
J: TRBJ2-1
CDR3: CASSPWTGSEQFF
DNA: TGTGCCAGCAGTCCATGGACAGGAAGTGAGCAGTTCTTC

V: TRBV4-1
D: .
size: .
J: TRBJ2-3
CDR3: CASSPSRAPGNTQYF
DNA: TGCGCCAGCAGCCCTTCTAGGGCCCCCGGGAATACGCAGTATTTT

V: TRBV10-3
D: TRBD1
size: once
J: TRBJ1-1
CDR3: CAISGTGNTEAFF
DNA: TGTGCCATCAGTGGGACAGGGAATACTGAAGCTTTCTTT

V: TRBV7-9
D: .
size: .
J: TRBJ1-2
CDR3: CASSFSDRRNYGYTF
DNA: TGTGCCAGCAGCTTCTCGGACAGAAGGAACTATGGCTACACCTTC

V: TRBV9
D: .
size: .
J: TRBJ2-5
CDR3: CASSVNPGLETQYF
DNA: TGTGCCAGCAGCGTCAACCCGGGGCTAGAGACCCAGTACTTC

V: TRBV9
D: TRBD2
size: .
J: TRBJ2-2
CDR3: CASSHPGGGPNTGELFF
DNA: TGTGCCAGCAGCCACCCGGGAGGGGGACCGAACACCGGGGAGCTGTTTTTT

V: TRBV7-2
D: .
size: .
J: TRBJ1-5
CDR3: CASSFQGSNQPQHF
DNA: TGTGCCAGCAGCTTCCAGGGGAGCAATCAGCCCCAGCATTTT